In this sample, the clone carrying this TCR beta chain turned up many times. Its target is unknown. This CDR3 comprises 15 residues. Germline V gene data show CDR1 as MGHRA and CDR2 as YSYEKL. With 1 base removed from V and 3 bases from J, the gap between germline ends came to 11 bases. Amplification of TCR beta CDR3 regions was performed using RNA transcripts as template. TCR CDR3 underwent first-round RT-PCR with the HTBI primer set. TCRdb independently ran MiXCR on the multiplex PCR reads; one entry per CDR3 protein. The table has about 740,000 distinct CDR3 sequences, less than 15% seen once. This entry comes from a study of T cells in Graves' hyperthyroidism and ophthalmopathy. Whole-study results and caveats: Expanded thyroid clonotypes (above 0.001) were mostly also found in blood.

The J gene is TRBJ2-3, the V gene TRBV4-1; D not resolved. Source material: blood. The sequence came from a woman aged 18-29 years with Graves' hyperthyroidism. The CDR3, as DNA: TGCGCCAGCAGCCAAGTGAGCTCCGGGACAGATACGCAGTATTTT. Protein: CASSQVSSGTDTQYF.